This T cell receptor (beta chain) was recorded in a study of blood T cell repertoires in COVID-19. As for the study in general: Sites in the United States, Italy and Spain provided acute and convalescent COVID-19 samples. From T cells, B-cell-depleted T cells, or PBMCs came the material, which was cDNA or gDNA.

Germline CDR1 reads SGHVS; CDR2 reads FQNEAQ. This CDR3 has 17 amino acids. The V gene end was trimmed by 5 bases and the J gene end by 6 bases; junction bases not matched to a gene: 13. In the study's own analysis: Estimation of nucleated cell counts was performed using reference gene primer amplification. Sequencing used immunoSEQ multiplex PCR; TCRdb keeps in-frame clones, though not all of them. The DNA gave D and trimming, while V, J and clone size come from that table. The table includes about 200,000 clones, approximately 79% detected once. The chain employs TRBV7-8 and TRBJ2-1, with TRBD1 identical over 10 bases. The sequencing input was peripheral blood. The clonotype comes from a human donor in a cohort sampled during active COVID-19. CDR3 nucleotide sequence: TGTGCCAGCAGCAAACGAATGTGGGACAGGGGATCCAATGAGCAGTTCTTC. Translation gives CASSKRMWDRGSNEQFF.